This record covers a single T cell receptor (beta chain). What it recognizes is unknown. TCRdb ran MiXCR on the 5' RACE reads and lists one entry per CDR3 protein. The sample holds about 200,000 distinct CDR3 sequences, 6.5% to 8.5% seen once. This record comes from a study of identical twins. Study observations and caveats: Because invariant MAIT and iNKT cells could be present, zero-insertion analyses could be partly confounded.

This sample was shared with a second study, whose subject was yellow fever vaccine responses in identical twins.

Sequencing was done on a sample of memory (CD45RO+) T cells sorted from blood. The TCR originated in a woman younger than 30 in good health.

CDR3: CASSLTGRGTYTGELFF. The CDR3 DNA reads as TGTGCCAGCAGCTTAACAGGGCGGGGAACGTACACCGGGGAGCTGTTTTTT. The genes are TRBV7-3 and TRBJ2-2; TRBD2 might be the D (6 bases). Trimming shortened V by 0 bases and J by 3 bases, and 14 bases separated the two germline ends. From germline, CDR1 is SGHTA and CDR2 FQGTGA. There are 17 residues in the CDR3.